What follows is one T cell receptor (beta chain) and its context. The data were taken from a study of blood T cell repertoires in COVID-19. The study drew participants aged about 18 to 95 years from some 25 US areas. TCRdb keeps only in-frame clones here, not all; method: immunoSEQ multiplex PCR. The sample lists 130,000 to 150,000 clones, about 83% occurring once. CDR3 length: 13 residues. Trimming took 5 bases from V and 4 from J, leaving 11 bases between them. Germline V gene data show CDR1 as KGHSH and CDR2 as LQKENI. The sequenced sample consisted of PBMCs or T cells enriched from blood (not recorded which). This receptor was obtained from a woman aged 45-59 years who had been exposed to COVID-19. The chain joins TRBV18 to TRBJ1-1, with D unresolved. CDR3 coding DNA: TGTGCCAGCTCAGAAAACACGGGCACTGAAGCTTTCTTT. This gives the protein CASSENTGTEAFF.